This is a list of T cell receptor beta chains from one sample in a study of CD8+ T cells in alopecia areata. Generated by immunoSEQ multiplex PCR, the TCRdb table keeps only in-frame clones and is missing some. The data hold 110,000 or so clones, with less than 60% observed a single time. The input for sequencing was CD4+ T cells sorted from blood, taken at week 24, from a patient treated with tofacitinib. The receptors come from a human donor with alopecia areata. Each CDR3 is given with its conserved first and last residue. Fields, in order: D gene, J gene, V gene, clone size, CDR3 protein, CDR3 DNA. The D gene is left open where the match is weak. Clone size is shown for a subset of rows, as once, few, many or a class of expanded clone.

.	TRBJ1-6	TRBV2	few	CASSERRVGSPLHF	TGTGCCAGCAGTGAACGCAGGGTTGGTTCACCCCTCCACTTT
.	TRBJ2-7	TRBV6-5	.	CASRLQAGSSYEQYF	TGTGCCAGCAGGCTACAGGCAGGGAGTTCCTACGAGCAGTACTTC
TRBD2	TRBJ2-5	TRBV7-9	.	CAIFTYTGTNQETQYF	TGTGCCATCTTTACGTACACGGGGACTAACCAAGAGACCCAGTACTTC
TRBD1	TRBJ1-1	TRBV30	.	CAWSVLTGGTEAFF	TGTGCCTGGAGTGTACTGACAGGGGGGACTGAAGCTTTCTTT
TRBD2	TRBJ2-3	TRBV29-1	few	CSARSGGADTQYF	TGCAGCGCCCGTAGCGGGGGGGCCGATACGCAGTATTTT
.	TRBJ2-7	TRBV29-1	.	CSVRGGVRLPYEQYF	TGCAGCGTCAGAGGAGGGGTCAGGCTCCCCTACGAGCAGTACTTC
.	TRBJ1-5	TRBV7-9	once	CASSTRQDQPQHF	TGTGCCAGCAGCACTAGACAAGATCAGCCCCAGCATTTT
.	TRBJ1-1	TRBV13	.	CASREQGFEAFF	TGTGCCAGCAGGGAACAGGGATTCGAAGCTTTCTTT
.	TRBJ1-6	TRBV25-1	few	CASSDSSYNSPLHF	TGTGCCAGCAGTGACAGCTCCTATAATTCACCCCTCCACTTT
.	TRBJ1-2	TRBV6-1	few	CASSGRGYGYTF	TGTGCCAGCAGCGGACGAGGATATGGCTACACCTTC
.	TRBJ2-2	TRBV11-2	.	CASSLVYTGELFF	TGTGCCAGCAGCTTAGTATACACCGGGGAGCTGTTTTTT